This TCR beta chain was recorded in a study of cytomegalovirus exposure and HLA in healthy donors. Study overall: It was reported in a later analysis that the 120 or so validation repertoires used the same platform as the 550 to 850 first-cohort repertoires. General study results and limits: Subsequent analysis of the 120 or so validation repertoires found a tendency for first-cohort TCR clusters to co-occur. The dataset shows that most TCR sequences were rare, while some public TCRs occurred in many donors.

Generated by immunoSEQ multiplex PCR, the TCRdb table keeps only in-frame clones and is missing some. This repertoire shows 57,000 or so clones, about 96% found once; its top ten account for approximately 0.91%. As for this clone: As yet, its antigen is unknown.

V lost 7 bases, J lost 3 bases, and 16 bases lay in between. This CDR3 comprises 14 residues. Germline values: CDR1 MNHEY, CDR2 SMNVEV (reference sequence). The donors were members of the roughly 120-subject validation cohort (separate from the approximately 730-subject first cohort). The receptor comes from a man aged 18 to 29 in good health and CMV-seronegative. The V and J genes are TRBV27 and TRBJ2-7, with TRBD1 as a possible D gene (6 bases). The sequenced material came from PBMCs. The CDR3 coding sequence is TGTGCCAGCAATAGAAGGGGGTATGGCTACGAGCAGTACTTC. This translates into CASNRRGYGYEQYF.